Presented here are 24 T cell receptor beta chains from one specimen sequenced in a study of glioma-infiltrating T cells after dendritic cell vaccination. Profiled with immunoSEQ multiplex PCR; TCRdb holds only in-frame clones, not every one. The sample records 99,000 or so clones, 90% being singletons. The time point: after dendritic cell vaccination, including at tumor progression/relapse. The sample was blood, taken after dendritic cell vaccination. Source of these receptors: a human donor with glioblastoma.

The V gene is TRBV9, the J gene TRBJ2-1; TRBD2 matches 7 bases. V was pared by 7 bases and J by 7 bases, with 14 bases of the junction left unmatched. Germline V gene data show CDR1 as SGDLS and CDR2 as YYNGEE. There are 15 residues in the CDR3. The CDR3, as DNA: TGTGCCAGCGGTATGGGAGGGGTTGGCTCAAATGAGCAGTTCTTC. It codes for CASGMGGVGSNEQFF.

The V call is TRBV5-1, the J call TRBJ2-3, with D possibly matching TRBD1 (6 bases). The V end lost 0 bases, the J end lost 4 bases, and 12 bases lay between the germline ends. Germline V gene lookup returns CDR1 SGHRS and CDR2 YFSETQ. CDR3 length equals 15 residues. The CDR3 protein is CASSLGPQGSDTQYF. The CDR3, as DNA: TGCGCCAGCAGCTTGGGTCCCCAGGGGTCAGATACGCAGTATTTT.

This rearrangement joins TRBV4-1 to TRBJ2-1, with 11 bases fitting TRBD1. Germline CDR1 is MGHRA and CDR2 is YSYEKL. The length of the CDR3 is 15 residues. V gave up 6 bases and J gave up 7 bases; unmatched junction bases: 8. For the CDR3, the DNA is TGCGCCAGCAGGCTAGGACAGGGGGCGCAGAATGAGCAGTTCTTC. Its translation: CASRLGQGAQNEQFF.

The chain has TRBV4-1 and TRBJ2-1; 8 bases are a match to TRBD2. The J segment lost 7 bases and the V segment lost 3 bases, leaving 5 bases of the junction unmatched. The CDR3 contains 14 residues. The germline gives CDR1 MGHRA, CDR2 YSYEKL. DNA for the CDR3: TGCGCCAGCAGCCACCCGGGGGGGCCAAATGAGCAGTTCTTC. Encoded protein: CASSHPGGPNEQFF.

The CDR3 DNA sequence: TGTGCCAGCAGCCAAGAGAGGAGCGGGAGCACTACAGGAGGTTACGAGCAGTACTTC. Its protein is CASSQERSGSTTGGYEQYF. The V gene is TRBV4-2, the J gene TRBJ2-7, with 8 bases matching TRBD2. The germline V gene has CDR1 LGHNA and CDR2 YNFKEQ. The CDR3 is 19 amino acids. The V gene end was trimmed by 0 bases and the J gene end by 4 bases; junction bases not matched to a gene: 17.

This clone was recorded once. The chain links TRBV18 to TRBJ1-5; 7 bases map to TRBD1. From germline, CDR1 is KGHSH and CDR2 LQKENI. The V and J ends lost 5 bases and 0 bases, in that order; junction bases with no gene match: 4. The length of the CDR3 is 15 residues. Here the CDR3 reads CASSSQGNSNQPQHF. DNA for the CDR3: TGTGCCAGCTCATCACAGGGGAATAGCAATCAGCCCCAGCATTTT. The full variable domain, rest sourced from reference TRBV18 and TRBJ1-5, is NAGVMQNPRHLVRRRGQEARLRCSPMKGHSHVYWYRQLPEEGLKFMVYLQKENIIDESGMPKERFSAEFPKEGPSILRIQQVVRGDSAAYFCASSSQGNSNQPQHFGDGTRLSIL.

The rearrangement uses TRBV27 and TRBJ2-5, with 8 bases that match TRBD2. Looked up from germline, CDR1 is MNHEY and CDR2 is SMNVEV (reference sequence). This CDR3 has 13 amino acids. The trim removed 5 bases at V and 5 bases at J, leaving 4 bases unmatched. The CDR3, as DNA: TGTGCCAGCAGTCACGGGAGGGCGGAGACCCAGTACTTC. Its protein is CASSHGRAETQYF.

The chain carries TRBV6-1 and TRBJ1-3; D uncertain. Germline V CDR1 and CDR2: MNHNS, SASEGT. V was trimmed by 1 base and J by 0 bases, leaving 10 bases between them. The length of the CDR3 is 16 residues. The CDR3, as DNA: TGTGCCAGCAGTGAAGGGACTGCTACCTCTGGAAACACCATATATTTT. This encodes CASSEGTATSGNTIYF.

This rearrangement joins TRBV23-1 to TRBJ2-1, with TRBD2 matching over 8 bases. TRBV23-1 is an open reading frame whose function is uncertain. Trimming at V came to 2 bases and at J to 9 bases, leaving 12 bases not matched to a gene. This CDR3 is 16 amino acids long. CDR3 amino acids: CASSQTSGYKGGEQFF. CDR3 nucleotide sequence: TGCGCCAGCAGTCAAACTAGCGGTTATAAGGGAGGTGAGCAGTTCTTC.

The CDR3: CASSLARGADSTDTQYF. The CDR3 nucleotides read TGCGCCAGCAGCTTGGCACGGGGGGCTGATAGCACAGATACGCAGTATTTT. The chain combines TRBV5-1 with TRBJ2-3, with a possible D match to TRBD2 (7 bases). Germline V gives CDR1 SGHRS, CDR2 YFSETQ. V gave up 0 bases and J gave up 0 bases, with 14 bases separating them. The CDR3 spans 17 residues.

This clone was observed once. The rearrangement links TRBV7-8 to TRBJ1-4; D possibly corresponds to TRBD1 (5 bases). The germline V and J ends were trimmed by 1 base and 8 bases, with 14 bases remaining between them. Germline V gene lookup returns CDR1 SGHVS and CDR2 FQNEAQ. The CDR3 spans 15 residues. The CDR3 DNA sequence: TGTGCCAGCAGCTTAGGGGGGGTCGGAGGGGAAAAACTGTTTTTT. This codes for CASSLGGVGGEKLFF.

This sequence joins TRBV5-1 and TRBJ2-7; D is undetermined. The CDR3 sequence is 14 residues long. V was trimmed by 4 bases and J by 4 bases, leaving 15 bases between them. Germline CDR1 is SGHRS and CDR2 is YFSETQ. CDR3 coding DNA: TGCGCCAGCAGCCTCAGGTACAGCAGGTACGAGCAGTACTTC. It codes for CASSLRYSRYEQYF.

This clone was seen only once. This sequence joins TRBV7-6 and TRBJ1-1; weak D call: TRBD1 (5 bases). V was shortened by 4 bases and J by 0 bases, with 9 bases between the two germline ends. The germline V gene has CDR1 SGHVS and CDR2 FNYEAQ. This CDR3 spans 14 amino acids. This CDR3 reads CASSSGLLNTEAFF. As DNA, the CDR3 is TGTGCCAGCAGCTCGGGACTCTTGAACACTGAAGCTTTCTTT.

V and J are TRBV11-2 and TRBJ1-2; TRBD1 might be the D (6 bases). The CDR3 extends over 15 amino acids. The V gene lost 5 bases and the J gene lost 7 bases, with 20 bases spanning the gap. The germline gives CDR1 SGHAT, CDR2 FQNNGV. CDR3: CASSPTRGGGGGYTF. The CDR3 DNA follows: TGTGCCAGCAGCCCAACCAGGGGAGGGGGAGGTGGCTACACCTTC.

CDR3 in DNA: TGTGCCAGCAGCTTGGCACCAGTCAATCAGCCCCAGCATTTT. It yields the protein CASSLAPVNQPQHF. The chain carries TRBV5-6 and TRBJ1-5, with D unresolved. Germline CDR1 reads SGHDT; CDR2 reads YYEEEE. V was cut by 0 bases and J by 3 bases, with 7 bases left in between. CDR3 length: 14 residues.

The rearrangement joins TRBV18 to TRBJ2-5, with D possibly being TRBD1 (5 bases). In germline, CDR1 is KGHSH, CDR2 LQKENI. The V end lost 3 bases, the J end lost 4 bases, and 9 bases lay between the germline ends. The CDR3 length is 13 residues. The CDR3 DNA reads TGTGCCAGCTCACCGGACACCAGAGAGACCCAGTACTTC. This sequence encodes CASSPDTRETQYF.

This chain links TRBV5-1 with TRBJ1-2; possibly TRBD1 for D (5 bases). Germline-derived CDR1 and CDR2 are SGHRS and YFSETQ. The V end lost 0 bases, the J end lost 8 bases, and 11 bases lay between the germline ends. This CDR3 comprises 13 residues. Written as DNA, the CDR3 is TGCGCCAGCAGCTTGGGTCAGGGAGGCGGCTACACCTTC. As protein: CASSLGQGGGYTF.

This clone showed up just once. The CDR3 sequence: CASGLEGGETQYF. The DNA of the CDR3 is TGTGCTAGTGGTTTGGAAGGCGGTGAGACCCAGTACTTC. The V gene is TRBV12-5, the J gene TRBJ2-5; D is uncertain. The CDR3 consists of 13 residues. The germline gives CDR1 LGHNT, CDR2 FRNRAP. V was clipped by 1 base and J by 5 bases, with 8 bases between them. Full variable domain (missing parts from reference TRBV12-5 and TRBJ2-5): DARVTQTPRHKVTEMGQEVTMRCQPILGHNTVFWYRQTMMQGLELLAYFRNRAPLDDSGMPKDRFSAEMPDATLATLKIQPSEPRDSAVYFCASGLEGGETQYFGPGTRLLVL.

This clone was counted once. J is TRBJ1-6 and V is TRBV14, with TRBD1 as a possible D gene (6 bases). Germline-derived CDR1 and CDR2 are SGHDN and FVKESK. With 5 bases removed from V and 10 bases from J, the gap between germline ends came to 15 bases. The CDR3 consists of 14 residues. The DNA for the CDR3 is TGTGCCAGCAGCTCCGGGACATCGGGATCACCCCTCCACTTT. This codes for CASSSGTSGSPLHF.

The chain couples TRBV9 to TRBJ1-2, with a possible D match to TRBD1 (5 bases). From germline, CDR1 is SGDLS and CDR2 YYNGEE. The CDR3 has 14 residues. V was pared by 0 bases and J by 6 bases, with 12 bases between. CDR3 amino acids: CASSVGSGGDGYTF. The CDR3 region has the DNA TGTGCCAGCAGCGTAGGGAGTGGGGGGGATGGCTACACCTTC. Full variable domain (outside the CDR3, taken from reference TRBV9 and TRBJ1-2): DSGVTQTPKHLITATGQRVTLRCSPRSGDLSVYWYQQSLDQGLQFLIQYYNGEERAKGNILERFSAQQFPDLHSELNLSSLELGDSALYFCASSVGSGGDGYTFGSGTRLTVV.

The J gene is TRBJ1-2, the V gene TRBV7-3; TRBD1 matches 7 bases. Germline loops: CDR1 SGHTA, CDR2 FQGTGA. The length of the CDR3 is 12 residues. V trimming: 2 bases; J trimming: 14 bases; junction bases outside the gene matches: 8. The CDR3 bases are TGTGCCAGCAGCTTACTGGGGACAGCTCTGACCTTC. Protein product: CASSLLGTALTF. The entire variable domain, with the rest obtained from reference TRBV7-3 and TRBJ1-2, is as follows: GAGVSQTPSNKVTEKGKYVELRCDPISGHTALYWYRQSLGQGPEFLIYFQGTGAADDSGLPNDRFFAVRPEGSVSTLKIQRTERGDSAVYLCASSLLGTALTFGSGTRLTVV.

This sequence joins TRBV15 and TRBJ1-1; a weak D match, TRBD1 (5 bases). The CDR3 loop spans 15 amino acids. Trimming removed 0 bases from V and 1 base from J, with 9 bases in between. CDR1 and CDR2 from the germline V gene are LNHNV and YYDKDF (reference sequence). CDR3 protein: CATSREQDGNTEAFF. CDR3 sequence (DNA): TGTGCCACCAGCAGAGAACAGGATGGGAACACTGAAGCTTTCTTT.

The chain has TRBV7-6 and TRBJ2-3; 8 bases align to TRBD1. Germline trimming cut 5 bases from V and 10 bases from J; bases unmatched to any gene: 5. The CDR3 spans 12 residues. The V gene's germline CDR1 is SGHVS and CDR2 FNYEAQ. This CDR3 is CASSADRVAQYF. In DNA form, the CDR3 reads TGTGCCAGCAGCGCGGACAGGGTCGCGCAGTATTTT.

J is TRBJ2-3 and V is TRBV2, with 9 bases matching TRBD2. V gave up 7 bases and J gave up 5 bases; unmatched junction bases: 10. Germline V gene data show CDR1 as SNHLY and CDR2 as FYNNEI. The length of the CDR3 is 15 residues. The CDR3 region is CASTLRAGGRDTQYF. The CDR3, as DNA: TGTGCCAGCACCCTTCGGGCGGGGGGGCGAGATACGCAGTATTTT. Full variable domain (remainder filled in from reference TRBV2 and TRBJ2-3): EPEVTQTPSHQVTQMGQEVILRCVPISNHLYFYWYRQILGQKVEFLVSFYNNEISEKSEIFDDQFSVERPDGSNFTLKIRSTKLEDSAMYFCASTLRAGGRDTQYFGPGTRLTVL.